This TCR beta chain is drawn from a study of cytomegalovirus exposure and HLA in healthy donors. Study observations and caveats: The study reported that TCR beta sequences accurately predicted HLA-A and HLA-B alleles in most subjects.

This clone was observed a few times. Antigen: not known. Germline V lookup: CDR1 SGHAT, CDR2 FQNNGV. V was trimmed by 8 bases and J by 2 bases, leaving 17 bases between them. The CDR3 length is 15 residues. With 60 Vbeta and 13 Jbeta primers, the PCR was carried out. The table came from immunoSEQ multiplex PCR; TCRdb's copy has only in-frame clones and leaves some out. Among 120,000 or so clones, about 80% were seen once, and the ten largest hold more than 1.4%. Sequenced material: PBMCs. The chain recombines TRBV11-2 with TRBJ2-3; D possibly corresponds to TRBD1 (6 bases). The sequence was collected from a woman under 30 in good health and CMV-seronegative. The CDR3 bases are TGTGCCAGCTTGAGAGGGGGAAGCCACACAGATACGCAGTATTTT. Translation gives CASLRGGSHTDTQYF.